This T cell receptor beta chain was documented in a study of CD8+CD57+ T cells in acquired aplastic anemia. Study-wide background: Sorted CD4+ and CD8+ cell DNA averaged around 3.3 ug.

This clonotype qualifies as medium-sized. Its cognate antigen is unknown. Patients selected for sequencing had displayed CD8+CD57+ cell expansion by flow cytometry. Notes on the study in general: A set of about 28 CD8+ CDR3 sequences was shared between patients and controls, and these sequences appeared highly expressed in patients.

Using genomic DNA as the template, TCR beta VDJ and CDR3 profiling was carried out. A single record per CDR3 protein comes from TCRdb applying MiXCR to the reads. Altogether about 160,000 distinct CDR3 sequences are present, 71% being singletons, with the ten largest covering roughly half. The clonotype was recovered from a human donor with aplastic anemia. The sequenced material came from sorted CD4+, CD8+, or CD8+CD57+ T cells (not recorded which) from PBMCs.

The chain's CDR3 is CASSQDPEGGGGNEQFF. CDR3 sequence (DNA): TGCGCCAGCAGCCAGGACCCAGAGGGCGGGGGTGGCAATGAGCAGTTCTTC. The chain combines TRBV4-3 with TRBJ2-1; 7 bases line up with TRBD2. This CDR3 has 17 amino acids. Germline loops: CDR1 LGHNA, CDR2 YSLEER. With 3 bases clipped from V and 6 bases from J, the junction kept 14 bases outside the gene matches.